Shown below are 23 T cell receptor beta chains from a single sample sequenced in a study of breast tumors, draining lymph nodes, adjacent tissues. MiXCR, applied by TCRdb to the multiplex PCR reads, yields one record per CDR3 protein. Of fewer than 300,000 distinct CDR3 sequences detected, roughly 32% appear once; the ten largest clones hold 1.2% to 1.5%. Breast cancer patients provided tissue from their axillary draining lymph nodes. Sample: axillary lymph node tissue. The receptors derive from a female donor with breast cancer. Some clones in this sample may be carry-over from other donors' samples.

The sample holds many counts of this clonotype. This chain joins TRBV10-3 and TRBJ2-1; 8 bases are a match to TRBD2. The CDR3 consists of 14 residues. Per the germline V gene, CDR1 is ENHRY and CDR2 is SYGVKD. The V gene end was trimmed by 6 bases and the J gene end by 2 bases; junction bases not matched to a gene: 3. The CDR3 DNA reads TGTGCCATCAGCCCGGGACTAGCCTACAATGAGCAGTTCTTC. Translated: CAISPGLAYNEQFF.

Turning to this clonotype: One end of the junction is discordant with germline, which a read error may explain. The chain has TRBV7-9 and TRBJ1-1; D gene unclear. Germline V gene sequence: CDR1 SEHNR, CDR2 FQNEAQ (reference sequence). This CDR3 contains 11 residues. The DNA of the CDR3 is TGTGCCAGCAGCTCGGTCTCGGAAGCTATCTTT. Its translation is CASSSVSEAIF. The variable domain in full, completed from reference TRBV7-9 and TRBJ1-1, reads DTGVSQNPRHKITKRGQNVTFRCDPISEHNRLYWYRQTLGQGPEFLTYFQNEAQLEKSRLLSDRFSAERPKGSFSTLEIQRTEQGDSAMYLCASSSVSEAIFGQGTRLTVV.

This clonotype was counted ten times or more. The chain uses TRBV5-1 and TRBJ2-1; D perhaps matches TRBD2 (5 bases). The germline gives CDR1 SGHRS, CDR2 YFSETQ. V was clipped by 4 bases and J by 5 bases, with 16 bases between them. The CDR3 covers 15 residues. For the CDR3, the DNA is TGCGCCAGCAGCAGTAGCGTGGTCGGAGACAATGAGCAGTTCTTC. Its translation is CASSSSVVGDNEQFF. The full variable domain, in which reference TRBV5-1 and TRBJ2-1 provide the parts outside the CDR3, is KAGVTQTPRYLIKTRGQQVTLSCSPISGHRSVSWYQQTPGQGLQFLFEYFSETQRNKGNFPGRFSGRQFSNSRSEMNVSTLELGDSALYLCASSSSVVGDNEQFFGPGTRLTVL.

This clonotype occurred a few times. The V and J genes are TRBV28 and TRBJ2-5, with 9 bases that match TRBD1. The CDR3 has 14 residues. The ends lost 3 bases at V and 5 bases at J; junction bases unmatched: 4. Looked up from germline, CDR1 is MDHEN and CDR2 is SYDVKM. CDR3 sequence: CASSFTGGSETQYF. In DNA, the CDR3 is TGTGCCAGCAGTTTCACAGGGGGCTCTGAGACCCAGTACTTC.

This clonotype was recorded many times. The chain is built from TRBV6-5 and TRBJ2-7; TRBD1 matches 8 bases. The germline gives CDR1 MNHEY, CDR2 SVGAGI. Trimming cost V 7 bases and J 3 bases; bases outside gene matches: 11. The CDR3 runs 15 residues. The CDR3 region is CASTPGQGARYEQYF. The DNA for the CDR3 is TGTGCCAGCACCCCCGGGCAGGGGGCGCGCTACGAGCAGTACTTC.

For this clonotype: A junction end diverges from the germline sequence, so it may reflect a read error. The V gene is TRBV5-1, the J gene TRBJ1-4; D is possibly TRBD1 (5 bases). The CDR3 loop spans 18 amino acids. Germline V lookup: CDR1 SGHRS, CDR2 YFSETQ. The CDR3 sequence: CASSLIPGLAGRNEKLLF. In DNA form, the CDR3 reads TGCGCCAGCAGCCTCATTCCGGGACTAGCGGGGCGGAATGAAAAACTGCTTTTT.

Comments on this clonotype: It may be a read error: a sequence one base away is much more abundant. This chain uses TRBV7-3 with TRBJ2-6; a weak D match, TRBD1 (5 bases). CDR3 length: 16 amino acids. Germline V CDR1 and CDR2: SGHTA, FQGTGA. CDR3 in DNA: TGTGCCAGCAGCTTTAGGGCAGTCTCTGGGGCCAACGTCCCGACTTTC. Amino acid sequence: CASSFRAVSGANVPTF.

This clonotype was counted at least ten times. The chain has TRBV5-4 and TRBJ2-1; D gene ambiguous. V lost 4 bases and J 5 bases, leaving 7 bases between the germline ends. Germline CDR1 is SGHNT and CDR2 is YYREEE (reference sequence). The CDR3 sequence is 12 residues long. The CDR3 DNA follows: TGTGCCAGCAGCCCGCGTAACAATGAGCAGTTCTTC. As protein: CASSPRNNEQFF.

The chain has TRBV11-1 and TRBJ1-6, with D hard to call. This CDR3 has 15 amino acids. Germline V gene lookup returns CDR1 SGHAT and CDR2 FQDESV (reference sequence). Trimming took off 5 bases at V and 0 bases at J, with 8 bases between the two ends. CDR3 DNA: TGTGCCAGCAGCGTGGAAATCTCCTATAATTCACCCCTCCACTTT. Translation: CASSVEISYNSPLHF. The full variable domain, with the rest looked up from reference TRBV11-1 and TRBJ1-6, is EAEVAQSPRYKITEKSQAVAFWCDPISGHATLYWYRQILGQGPELLVQFQDESVVDDSQLPKDRFSAERLKGVDSTLKIQPAELGDSAMYLCASSVEISYNSPLHFGNGTRLTVT.

This clonotype was found many times. V is TRBV6-6 and J is TRBJ1-4; D possibly corresponds to TRBD1 (5 bases). There are 15 residues in the CDR3. Trimming stripped 10 bases from V and 5 bases from J, with 20 bases between. The germline V gene encodes CDR1 MNHNY and CDR2 SVGAGI (reference sequence). In nucleotides, the CDR3 is TGTGCCACCGATTTTACCGGGACGGAGAATGAAAAACTGTTTTTT. Translation gives CATDFTGTENEKLFF.

The genes are TRBV7-9 and TRBJ2-2; D is uncertain. The V end was cut by 5 bases, the J end by 8 bases, with 12 bases between. The CDR3 covers 13 residues. The germline CDR1 and CDR2 sequences are SEHNR and FQNEAQ (reference sequence). The CDR3 loop is CASSPILSGELFF. The CDR3 DNA is TGTGCCAGCAGCCCGATTTTGTCTGGGGAGCTGTTTTTT.

This clonotype has at least ten counts. The chain links TRBV4-1 to TRBJ2-3, with TRBD2 matching 14 bases. The CDR3 extends over 16 amino acids. V dropped 4 bases and J dropped 8; count of bases not matched to a gene: 8. Germline assignment: CDR1 MGHRA and CDR2 YSYEKL. CDR3 region: CASSLGLAGGQLTQYF. CDR3 nucleotide sequence: TGCGCCAGCAGCCTAGGACTAGCGGGAGGCCAACTTACGCAGTATTTT.

The chain's CDR3 is CASSIQASSYNEQFF. CDR3 DNA sequence: TGTGCCAGTAGTATCCAGGCTAGCTCCTACAATGAGCAGTTCTTC. The V and J genes are TRBV19 and TRBJ2-1; D gene unclear. Germline V gene sequence: CDR1 LNHDA, CDR2 SQIVND (reference sequence). Trimming cost V 3 bases and J 0 bases, with 9 bases left between them. The CDR3 runs 15 residues.

This clonotype was observed many times. The genes are TRBV2 and TRBJ1-2; D not certain. The germline V gene encodes CDR1 SNHLY and CDR2 FYNNEI. Trimming cost V 6 bases and J 8 bases, with 25 bases left between them. The CDR3 extends over 16 amino acids. The CDR3 DNA follows: TGTGCCAGCAGGCCTACTGTCGTGGAACCCTCAAACGGCTACACCTTC. Translated, it gives CASRPTVVEPSNGYTF.

This clonotype was counted at least ten times. The chain employs TRBV12-3 or TRBV12-4 and TRBJ2-7; tentative D call: TRBD1 (6 bases). The CDR3 length is 13 residues. Between the trimmed V and J ends, which lost 4 bases and 4 bases, there was a span of 11 bases. For the CDR3, the DNA is TGTGCCAGCAGTTGGGAGACAGGTTACGAGCAGTACTTC. It is translated as CASSWETGYEQYF.

The J gene is TRBJ1-5, the V gene TRBV6-4, with 7 positions matching TRBD1. The germline gives CDR1 MRHNA, CDR2 SNTAGT. The CDR3 totals 14 residues. The junction had 13 bases not matched to a gene; V was cut back by 5 bases and J by 12 bases. CDR3 in DNA: TGTGCCAGCAGTCAGGGGGGGCAGGGGGTTAACCAGCATTTT. Translated: CASSQGGQGVNQHF.

Concerning this clonotype: A single base separates this from a much larger clone, so it may be a read error. This rearrangement joins TRBV3-1 to TRBJ2-7; D ambiguous. In germline, CDR1 is LGHDT, CDR2 YNNKEL (reference sequence). V shed 0 bases and J shed 2 bases, with 8 bases lying between them. The CDR3 is 14 residues long. The chain's CDR3 is CASSQDTTAYEQYF. CDR3 nucleotide sequence: TGTGCCAGCAGCCAAGATACTACCGCCTACGAGCAGTACTTC.

This clonotype appeared a few times. This clone may be a read error of a much larger clone one base away. In DNA form, the CDR3 reads TGTGCCAGCAGCTTAGGGTCGGGAGATGGAGAGACCCAGCACTTC. As protein: CASSLGSGDGETQHF. The genes are TRBV7-2 and TRBJ2-5; maybe TRBD2 (6 bases). The CDR3 covers 15 residues. Germline V gives CDR1 SGHTA, CDR2 FQGNSA. The full variable domain, with the rest looked up from reference TRBV7-2 and TRBJ2-5, is GAGVSQSPSNKVTEKGKDVELRCDPISGHTALYWYRQSLGQGLEFLIYFQGNSAPDKSGLPSDRFSAERTGGSVSTLTIQRTQQEDSAVYLCASSLGSGDGETQHFGPGTRLLVL.

This clonotype was seen once. The CDR3 carries no conserved terminal phenylalanine or tryptophan, so it likely arises from a read error. The rearrangement uses TRBV19 and TRBJ2-5, with D unresolved. Trimming took off 8 bases at V and 1 base at J, with 11 bases between the two ends. The CDR3 runs to 13 residues. Germline CDR1 LNHDA, CDR2 SQIVND (reference sequence). CDR3 in DNA: TGTGCCAGTGGCCAGACACCCCAAGAGACCCAGTACCTC. This gives the protein CASGQTPQETQYL.

This clonotype occurred a few times. The rearrangement links TRBV6-1 to TRBJ1-1; a possible D gene is TRBD1 (6 bases). Per germline, CDR1 MNHNS and CDR2 SASEGT. This CDR3 is built from 15 residues. Trimming took off 6 bases at V and 4 bases at J, with 18 bases between the two ends. The CDR3 nucleotides read TGTGCCAGCAGCCCCGTCTCGGGGGCGGGCACTGAAGCTTTCTTT. Translated, it gives CASSPVSGAGTEAFF.

The rearrangement joins TRBV6-1 to TRBJ1-5, with TRBD1 matching 9 bases. This CDR3 comprises 17 residues. Germline CDR1 MNHNS, CDR2 SASEGT. V trimming: 5 bases; J trimming: 2 bases; junction bases outside the gene matches: 10. CDR3 nucleotide sequence: TGTGCCAGCAGTCACGCGGGGACAGGGATGGGCAATCAGCCCCAGCATTTT. It translates to CASSHAGTGMGNQPQHF.

Many counts were recorded for this clonotype. V usage is TRBV30 and J usage is TRBJ2-1; 7 bases agree with TRBD2. Germline-derived CDR1 and CDR2 are GTSNPN and SVGIG (reference sequence). The CDR3 loop spans 14 amino acids. The junction had 10 bases not matched to a gene; V was cut back by 4 bases and J by 7 bases. Here the CDR3 reads CAWTLGGRWNEQFF. CDR3 DNA sequence: TGTGCCTGGACCCTGGGGGGGAGATGGAATGAGCAGTTCTTC.

Many counts were recorded for this clonotype. The chain couples TRBV6-1 to TRBJ2-6, with unresolved D. The V gene lost 4 bases and the J gene lost 2 bases, with 6 bases spanning the gap. Per the germline V gene, CDR1 is MNHNS and CDR2 is SASEGT. The length of the CDR3 is 14 residues. The CDR3 DNA reads TGTGCCAGCAGTGGTTTCGCTGGGGCCAACGTCCTGACTTTC. It is translated as CASSGFAGANVLTF.